Each of the 32 T cell receptor beta chains below was sequenced from the same sample in a study of cytomegalovirus exposure and HLA in healthy donors listed by TCRdb under 2017. The library was prepared using the immunoSEQ multiplex PCR assay. The multiplex PCR relied on a mix of 60 forward primers for TCR Vbeta segments and 13 reverse primers for TCR Jbeta segments. Not all clones reach the TCRdb copy of this immuneACCESS table, which keeps in-frame sequences only. Checked studies attribute under half of the gap to unresolved V genes and leave the rest unexplained. The sample table records around 120,000 clones; 79% of these occur just once. Approximately 4% of the sample rests with the top ten. Sequenced input: PBMCs. The source of these receptors is a man aged 25 to 45 in good health and CMV-seropositive.

This rearrangement joins TRBV9 to TRBJ1-2; 7 bases map to TRBD1. Germline V gene lookup returns CDR1 SGDLS and CDR2 YYNGEE. There are 18 residues in the CDR3. V was clipped by 1 base and J by 4 bases; unmatched bases: 16. This CDR3 reads CASSVRGDSLQLLYGYTF. The CDR3 DNA reads TGTGCCAGCAGCGTAAGGGGGGACAGCCTTCAACTTCTCTATGGCTACACCTTC.

Written as DNA, the CDR3 is TGTGCCAGCAGCGTTGCCACGAACTCCTATGGCTACACCTTC. Protein: CASSVATNSYGYTF. The chain is built from TRBV9 and TRBJ1-2, with D unclear. Trimming removed 2 bases from V and 4 bases from J, with 12 bases in between. Germline V CDR1 and CDR2: SGDLS, YYNGEE. The CDR3 has 14 amino acids.

The chain's CDR3 is CASSFLGGPETQYF. CDR3 coding DNA: TGTGCCAGCAGCTTTCTCGGGGGGCCAGAGACCCAGTACTTC. The chain links TRBV11-3 to TRBJ2-5; perhaps TRBD2 as D (7 bases). V shed 3 bases and J shed 4 bases, with 12 bases lying between them. The CDR3 loop spans 14 amino acids. Germline lookup yields CDR1 SGHNT and CDR2 YENEEA.

The chain uses TRBV11-2 and TRBJ2-1; 7 bases line up with TRBD2. CDR1 SGHAT and CDR2 FQNNGV come from the germline V gene. Germline trimming cut 5 bases from V and 0 bases from J; bases unmatched to any gene: 7. This CDR3 region has 16 residues. The CDR3 bases are TGTGCCAGCAGCCGGCGGGGGACCCGCTCCTACAATGAGCAGTTCTTC. Residues: CASSRRGTRSYNEQFF. Combining the CDR3 with reference TRBV11-2 and TRBJ2-1 gives the whole variable domain EAGVAQSPRYKIIEKRQSVAFWCNPISGHATLYWYQQILGQGPKLLIQFQNNGVVDDSQLPKDRFSAERLKGVDSTLKIQPAKLEDSAVYLCASSRRGTRSYNEQFFGPGTRLTVL.

V usage is TRBV4-2 and J usage is TRBJ2-5; D is possibly TRBD2 (5 bases). The CDR3 extends over 15 amino acids. Germline V CDR1 and CDR2: LGHNA, YNFKEQ. Trimming took 0 bases from V and 1 from J, leaving 9 bases between them. The CDR3 region has the DNA TGTGCCAGCAGCCAAGATCCGGGGAGCCAAGAGACCCAGTACTTC. Amino acids: CASSQDPGSQETQYF.

This clone was seen a single time. The J gene is TRBJ2-5, the V gene TRBV4-1; 8 positions agree with TRBD1. J lost 5 bases, V lost 4 bases, and 3 bases had no gene match. This CDR3 spans 13 amino acids. Germline V gives CDR1 MGHRA, CDR2 YSYEKL. The CDR3 region has the DNA TGCGCCAGCAGCCGCGACAGGGGCGAGACCCAGTACTTC. It encodes CASSRDRGETQYF.

The CDR3 bases are TGTGCCATCCGGCAGGGGCCCCTACTCATGAACACTGAAGCTTTCTTT. Translated, it gives CAIRQGPLLMNTEAFF. The rearrangement links TRBV10-3 to TRBJ1-1; TRBD1 might be the D (6 bases). CDR3 length: 16 residues. Trimming pared 8 bases from V and 0 bases from J, leaving 19 bases between. Germline values: CDR1 ENHRY, CDR2 SYGVKD.

This chain uses TRBV11-3 with TRBJ2-2; a possible D gene is TRBD2 (5 bases). V was clipped by 1 base and J by 2 bases, with 11 bases between them. This CDR3 has 16 amino acids. Germline V gives CDR1 SGHNT, CDR2 YENEEA. The CDR3 bases are TGTGCCAGCAGCTTAGCAGGAGCGGTAAACACCGGGGAGCTGTTTTTT. This codes for CASSLAGAVNTGELFF.

The chain carries TRBV2 and TRBJ2-7; tentative D call: TRBD1 (6 bases). CDR1 and CDR2 (germline): SNHLY, FYNNEI. This CDR3 contains 14 residues. V was cut by 2 bases and J by 2 bases, with 10 bases left in between. CDR3 sequence: CASSELDRTYEQYF. DNA for the CDR3: TGTGCCAGCAGTGAATTGGACAGAACCTACGAGCAGTACTTC.

The V and J genes are TRBV9 and TRBJ2-7, with D possibly being TRBD2 (5 bases). The CDR3 is made up of 15 amino acids. Germline CDR1 reads SGDLS; CDR2 reads YYNGEE. V lost 0 bases to trimming and J lost 4 bases, with 14 bases between them. Written as DNA, the CDR3 is TGTGCCAGCAGCGTAGAACCCGGGAAACTTTACGAGCAGTACTTC. Translation: CASSVEPGKLYEQYF.

The CDR3 DNA is TGTGCCAGTACCAACCGACAGCCTAATCAGCCCCAGCATTTT. Translating it yields CASTNRQPNQPQHF. V usage is TRBV19 and J usage is TRBJ1-5, with D possibly matching TRBD1 (5 bases). Trimming stripped 7 bases from V and 4 bases from J, with 14 bases between. This CDR3 is built from 14 residues. From germline, CDR1 is LNHDA and CDR2 SQIVND (reference sequence).

The chain links TRBV29-1 to TRBJ2-1; 7 bases align to TRBD2. Germline V gene data show CDR1 as SQVTM and CDR2 as ANQGSEA. This CDR3 has 16 amino acids. The CDR3 sequence is CSLGRWGSISYNEQFF. As DNA, the CDR3 is TGCAGTCTCGGGAGGTGGGGGAGCATCTCCTACAATGAGCAGTTCTTC.

The count of this clone is one. The chain couples TRBV5-6 to TRBJ1-3, with 9 positions matching TRBD1. The CDR3 spans 13 residues. V lost 9 bases, J lost 4 bases, and 5 bases stayed unmatched. CDR1 and CDR2 from the germline V gene are SGHDT and YYEEEE. This chain's CDR3 is CATGTGQGNTIYF. CDR3 in DNA: TGTGCCACCGGGACAGGGCAAGGAAACACCATATATTTT.

The chain joins TRBV27 to TRBJ2-1; the match to TRBD2 covers 7 bases. The CDR3 is 15 residues long. In germline, CDR1 is MNHEY, CDR2 SMNVEV (reference sequence). The V segment lost 0 bases and the J segment 9 bases; nucleotides outside the gene matches: 8. The CDR3: CASSLSMGGVPEQFF. The CDR3 nucleotides read TGTGCCAGCAGTTTATCGATGGGGGGGGTCCCTGAGCAGTTCTTC.

The V gene is TRBV27, the J gene TRBJ1-2; TRBD1 is a possible D gene (5 bases). This CDR3 comprises 14 residues. Trimming removed 4 bases at V and 2 bases at J, with 11 bases between. Germline V gene sequence: CDR1 MNHEY, CDR2 SMNVEV (reference sequence). CDR3 loop: CASSSLGLNYGYTF. CDR3 nucleotide sequence: TGTGCCAGCAGTTCCCTGGGACTCAACTATGGCTACACCTTC.

The rearrangement uses TRBV10-3 and TRBJ1-1, with TRBD1 identical over 9 bases. Germline V gene lookup returns CDR1 ENHRY and CDR2 SYGVKD. The V and J ends lost 2 bases and 5 bases, in that order; junction bases with no gene match: 0. The CDR3 is 13 amino acids. CDR3 in DNA: TGTGCCATCAGTGAGGGGACAGGGACTGAAGCTTTCTTT. Translated, it gives CAISEGTGTEAFF.

This sequence joins TRBV6-5 and TRBJ2-7; TRBD2 might be the D (5 bases). Germline lookup yields CDR1 MNHEY and CDR2 SVGAGI. Trimming stripped 6 bases from V and 3 bases from J, with 18 bases between. This CDR3 spans 15 amino acids. CDR3: CASSHNGNRDYEQYF. The CDR3 nucleotides are TGTGCCAGCAGCCACAACGGGAACCGAGACTACGAGCAGTACTTC.

The chain is built from TRBV7-3 and TRBJ2-6, with a weak D call TRBD1 (6 bases). Trimming took 1 base from V and 0 from J, leaving 13 bases between them. This CDR3 contains 18 residues. The germline gives CDR1 SGHTA, CDR2 FQGTGA. CDR3 residues: CASSLRPGVGSGANVLTF. DNA of the CDR3: TGTGCCAGCAGCTTAAGGCCAGGGGTTGGCTCTGGGGCCAACGTCCTGACTTTC.

The chain joins TRBV6-1 to TRBJ2-1, with TRBD2 matching 8 bases. The germline gives CDR1 MNHNS, CDR2 SASEGT. V was pared by 6 bases and J by 4 bases, with 8 bases of the junction left unmatched. The CDR3 has 15 residues. CDR3 residues: CASRGLSGGYNEQFF. For the CDR3, the DNA is TGTGCCAGCAGGGGACTAAGCGGGGGTTACAATGAGCAGTTCTTC.

The sample holds a few counts of this clone. This chain joins TRBV28 and TRBJ2-7, with 13 bases that match TRBD2. Germline CDR1 and CDR2: MDHEN and SYDVKM. The V gene end was trimmed by 6 bases and the J gene end by 1 base; junction bases not matched to a gene: 9. The CDR3 totals 17 residues. CDR3 protein: CASSRLAGGTRSYEQYF. CDR3 nucleotide sequence: TGTGCCAGCAGCCGACTAGCGGGAGGTACTAGGTCCTACGAGCAGTACTTC.

This clone was seen a handful of times. The chain couples TRBV7-9 to TRBJ2-7, with D possibly matching TRBD1 (5 bases). V was trimmed by 6 bases and J by 6 bases, leaving 12 bases between them. The CDR3 is 12 amino acids. Germline CDR1 is SEHNR and CDR2 is FQNEAQ (reference sequence). The CDR3 DNA reads TGTGCCAGCAGGCCGCAGGGCCGCGAGCAGTACTTC. Amino acid sequence: CASRPQGREQYF.

J is TRBJ2-7 and V is TRBV4-1; D possibly corresponds to TRBD1 (6 bases). The length of the CDR3 is 16 residues. V dropped 0 bases and J dropped 1 base, with 13 bases sitting between them. Per germline, CDR1 MGHRA and CDR2 YSYEKL. The chain's CDR3 is CASSQDRGWGSYEQYF. CDR3 in DNA: TGCGCCAGCAGCCAAGACAGGGGTTGGGGATCCTACGAGCAGTACTTC.

This sequence joins TRBV5-1 and TRBJ2-2; tentatively, D is TRBD1 (6 bases). With 4 bases removed from V and 2 bases from J, the gap between germline ends came to 15 bases. The germline gives CDR1 SGHRS, CDR2 YFSETQ. This CDR3 contains 16 residues. CDR3 coding DNA: TGCGCCAGCAGCGCATTTGGACAGATCAACACCGGGGAGCTGTTTTTT. Amino acid sequence: CASSAFGQINTGELFF.

This clone turned up a few times. The J gene is TRBJ2-2, the V gene TRBV21-1; the tabulated D call, TRBD2, remains unverified against the DNA. TRBV21-1 is a listed pseudogene. The CDR3 has 15 residues. In DNA, the CDR3 is TGTGCCAGCAGCCAACGGGGCGGGGGTACCGGGGAGCTGTTTTTT. The encoded protein is CASSQRGGGTGELFF.

As regards this clone: At the DNA level, this CDR3 is encoded by other sequences in the same sample as well. V usage is TRBV7-2 and J usage is TRBJ1-1, with TRBD1 as a possible D gene (6 bases). Germline V gene lookup returns CDR1 SGHTA and CDR2 FQGNSA. V was clipped by 5 bases and J by 1 base, with 11 bases between them. This CDR3 spans 14 amino acids. The CDR3 loop is CASSPGAANTEAFF. The CDR3 DNA follows: TGTGCCAGCAGCCCAGGGGCCGCGAACACTGAAGCTTTCTTT.

The chain combines TRBV25-1 with TRBJ1-3, with TRBD1 identical over 11 bases. The germline gives CDR1 MGHDK, CDR2 SYGVNS. This CDR3 is built from 17 residues. The V segment lost 6 bases and the J segment 4 bases; nucleotides outside the gene matches: 11. The CDR3 sequence is CASRPGQGVGGGNTIYF. Here the CDR3 DNA reads TGTGCCAGCAGGCCGGGACAGGGGGTAGGGGGCGGAAACACCATATATTTT.

CDR3 nucleotide sequence: TGTGCCAGCAGCTTGGACGGGAGAGACGCAGATACGCAGTATTTT. Translated: CASSLDGRDADTQYF. V usage is TRBV7-6 and J usage is TRBJ2-3, with TRBD2 as a possible D gene (6 bases). Per germline, CDR1 SGHVS and CDR2 FNYEAQ. CDR3 size: 15 residues. V was pared by 3 bases and J by 4 bases, with 14 bases between.

In the case of this clone: A read error may account for a junction end that differs from germline. The identical CDR3 is also encoded by other nucleotide sequences in the sample. The chain has TRBV7-9 and TRBJ2-7, with TRBD1 matching 9 bases. The CDR3 runs to 15 residues. The germline gives CDR1 SEHNR, CDR2 FQNEAQ (reference sequence). CDR3 protein: CSSSWVQGAPYEQYF. Here the CDR3 DNA reads TGTTCCAGCAGCTGGGTACAGGGGGCACCCTACGAGCAGTACTTC.

This rearrangement joins TRBV4-2 to TRBJ2-1, with a possible D match to TRBD2 (7 bases). Germline-derived CDR1 and CDR2 are LGHNA and YNFKEQ. Between the trimmed V and J ends, which lost 0 bases and 8 bases, there was a span of 14 bases. CDR3 length: 15 amino acids. DNA of the CDR3: TGTGCCAGCAGCCAAGAAAGGGGGGGGGCGCATGAGCAGTTCTTC. Translated, it gives CASSQERGGAHEQFF.

The chain uses TRBV10-3 and TRBJ2-7; D is unresolved. In germline, CDR1 is ENHRY, CDR2 SYGVKD. Trimming cost V 11 bases and J 0 bases, with 14 bases left between them. The CDR3 contains 13 residues. For the CDR3, the DNA is TGTGCCGCCGTGGCGGCACTCTCCTACGAGCAGTACTTC. Encoded protein: CAAVAALSYEQYF.

This chain connects TRBV25-1 to TRBJ1-3; D may be TRBD1 (6 bases). This CDR3 contains 16 residues. With 5 bases removed from V and 0 bases from J, the gap between germline ends came to 14 bases. Germline assignment: CDR1 MGHDK and CDR2 SYGVNS. CDR3 coding DNA: TGTGCCAGCAGTCCGGGGGGCGAGGGCTCTGGAAACACCATATATTTT. Residues: CASSPGGEGSGNTIYF.

This clone was seen a single time. The chain combines TRBV4-2 with TRBJ2-1; D is unresolved. V shed 0 bases and J shed 10 bases, with 10 bases lying between them. The CDR3 is 13 residues long. Germline assignment: CDR1 LGHNA and CDR2 YNFKEQ. The CDR3 here is CASSQEPPLEQFF. CDR3 DNA sequence: TGTGCCAGCAGCCAAGAGCCCCCGCTAGAGCAGTTCTTC.